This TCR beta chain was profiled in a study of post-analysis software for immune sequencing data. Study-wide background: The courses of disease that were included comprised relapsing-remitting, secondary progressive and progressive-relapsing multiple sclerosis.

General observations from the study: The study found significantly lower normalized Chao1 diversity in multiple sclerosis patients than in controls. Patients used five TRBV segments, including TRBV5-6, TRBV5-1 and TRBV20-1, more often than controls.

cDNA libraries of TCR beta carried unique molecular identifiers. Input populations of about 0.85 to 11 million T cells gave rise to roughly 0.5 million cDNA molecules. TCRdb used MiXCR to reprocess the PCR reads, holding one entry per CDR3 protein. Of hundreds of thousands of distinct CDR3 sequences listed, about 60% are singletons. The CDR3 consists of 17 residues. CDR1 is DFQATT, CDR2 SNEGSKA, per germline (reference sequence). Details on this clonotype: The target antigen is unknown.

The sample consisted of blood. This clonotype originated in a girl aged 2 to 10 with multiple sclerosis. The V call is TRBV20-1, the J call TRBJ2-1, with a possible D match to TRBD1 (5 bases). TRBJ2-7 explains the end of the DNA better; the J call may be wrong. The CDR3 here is CSARGSLGLGEDNEQYF. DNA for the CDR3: TGCAGTGCTAGAGGGAGTTTGGGCCTAGGAGAGGACAATGAGCAGTACTTC.